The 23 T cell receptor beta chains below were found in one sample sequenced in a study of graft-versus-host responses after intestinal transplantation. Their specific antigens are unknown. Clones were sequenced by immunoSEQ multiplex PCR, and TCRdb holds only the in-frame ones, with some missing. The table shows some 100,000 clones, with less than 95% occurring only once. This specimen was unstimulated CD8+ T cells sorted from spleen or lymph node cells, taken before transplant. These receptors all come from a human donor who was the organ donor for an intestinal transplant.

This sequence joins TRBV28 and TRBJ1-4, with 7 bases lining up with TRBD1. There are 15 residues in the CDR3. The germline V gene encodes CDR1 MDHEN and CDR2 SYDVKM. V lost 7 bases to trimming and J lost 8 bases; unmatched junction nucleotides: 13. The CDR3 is CASTRIYRGSEKLFF. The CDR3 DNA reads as TGTGCCAGCACCAGGATTTACAGGGGCTCCGAAAAACTGTTTTTT. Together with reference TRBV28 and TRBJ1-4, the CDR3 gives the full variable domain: DVKVTQSSRYLVKRTGEKVFLECVQDMDHENMFWYRQDPGLGLRLIYFSYDVKMKEKGDIPEGYSVSREKKERFSLILESASTNQTSMYLCASTRIYRGSEKLFFGSGTQLSVL.

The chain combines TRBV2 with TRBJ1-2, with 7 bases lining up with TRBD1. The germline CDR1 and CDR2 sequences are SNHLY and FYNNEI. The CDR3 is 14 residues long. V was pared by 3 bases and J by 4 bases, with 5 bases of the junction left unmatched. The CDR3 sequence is CASSEGQFAYGYTF. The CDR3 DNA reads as TGTGCCAGCAGTGAGGGACAGTTCGCCTATGGCTACACCTTC.

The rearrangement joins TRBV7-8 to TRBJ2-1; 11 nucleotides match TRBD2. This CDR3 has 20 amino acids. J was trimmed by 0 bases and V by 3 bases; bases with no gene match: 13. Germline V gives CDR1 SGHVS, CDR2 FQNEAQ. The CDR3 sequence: CASSFLRLAGFPSSYNEQFF. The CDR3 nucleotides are TGTGCCAGCAGCTTTTTGCGACTAGCGGGGTTCCCGAGCTCCTACAATGAGCAGTTCTTC.

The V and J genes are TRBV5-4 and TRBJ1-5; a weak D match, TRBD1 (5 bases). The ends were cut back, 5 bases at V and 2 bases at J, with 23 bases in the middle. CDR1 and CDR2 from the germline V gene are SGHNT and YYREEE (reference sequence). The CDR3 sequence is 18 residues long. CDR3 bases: TGTGCCAGCAGAGGTGGAAGTGACAGCCAGTGGGGCAATCAGCCCCAGCATTTT. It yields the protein CASRGGSDSQWGNQPQHF. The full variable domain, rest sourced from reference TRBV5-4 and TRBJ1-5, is ETGVTQSPTHLIKTRGQQVTLRCSSQSGHNTVSWYQQALGQGPQFIFQYYREEENGRGNFPPRFSGLQFPNYSSELNVNALELDDSALYLCASRGGSDSQWGNQPQHFGDGTRLSIL.

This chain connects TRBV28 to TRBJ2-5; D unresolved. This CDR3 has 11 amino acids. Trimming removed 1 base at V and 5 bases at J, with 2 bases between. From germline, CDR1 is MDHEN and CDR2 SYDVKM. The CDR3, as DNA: TGTGCCAGCAGTTTATCGGAGACCCAGTACTTC. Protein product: CASSLSETQYF.

The CDR3 sequence: CASSQVLIRMGGPSYEQYF. CDR3 coding DNA: TGTGCCAGCAGCCAAGTCCTTATCCGTATGGGAGGGCCATCCTACGAGCAGTACTTC. The V gene is TRBV14, the J gene TRBJ2-7, with 7 bases matching TRBD2. Germline assignment: CDR1 SGHDN and CDR2 FVKESK. This CDR3 contains 19 residues. After removal of 1 base from V and 1 base from J, the junction contained 16 bases not matched to a gene.

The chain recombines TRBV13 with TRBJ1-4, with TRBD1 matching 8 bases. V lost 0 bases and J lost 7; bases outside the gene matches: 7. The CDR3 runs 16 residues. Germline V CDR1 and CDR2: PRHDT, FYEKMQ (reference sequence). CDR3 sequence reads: CASSLGPGQGGEKLFF. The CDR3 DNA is TGTGCCAGCAGCTTAGGCCCCGGACAGGGAGGTGAAAAACTGTTTTTT.

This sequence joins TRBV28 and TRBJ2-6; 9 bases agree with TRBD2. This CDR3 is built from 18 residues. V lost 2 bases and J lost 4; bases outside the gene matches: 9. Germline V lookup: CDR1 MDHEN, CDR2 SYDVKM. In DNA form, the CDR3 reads TGTGCCAGCAGTTTAGGGACTAGCCAGTTGGTGGGGGCCAACGTCCTGACTTTC. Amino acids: CASSLGTSQLVGANVLTF.

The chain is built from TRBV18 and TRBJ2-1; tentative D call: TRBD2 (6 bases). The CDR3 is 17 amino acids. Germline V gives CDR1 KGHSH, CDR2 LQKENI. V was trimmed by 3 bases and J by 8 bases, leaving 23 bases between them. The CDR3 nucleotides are TGTGCCAGCTCACCCTCAGCTGGGACTGTCGGTGGGCATGAGCAGTTCTTC. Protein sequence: CASSPSAGTVGGHEQFF. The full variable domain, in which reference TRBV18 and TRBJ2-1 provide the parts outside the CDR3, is NAGVMQNPRHLVRRRGQEARLRCSPMKGHSHVYWYRQLPEEGLKFMVYLQKENIIDESGMPKERFSAEFPKEGPSILRIQQVVRGDSAAYFCASSPSAGTVGGHEQFFGPGTRLTVL.

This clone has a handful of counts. DNA of the CDR3: TGTGCCAGCAGCGGGCCCGTCGGCTACACCTTC. Its translation is CASSGPVGYTF. V usage is TRBV5-4 and J usage is TRBJ1-2; no reliable D call. Between the trimmed V and J ends, which lost 4 bases and 8 bases, there was a span of 9 bases. The CDR3 has 11 amino acids. CDR1 and CDR2 (germline): SGHNT, YYREEE (reference sequence). The complete variable domain, with remaining parts taken from reference TRBV5-4 and TRBJ1-2, reads ETGVTQSPTHLIKTRGQQVTLRCSSQSGHNTVSWYQQALGQGPQFIFQYYREEENGRGNFPPRFSGLQFPNYSSELNVNALELDDSALYLCASSGPVGYTFGSGTRLTVV.

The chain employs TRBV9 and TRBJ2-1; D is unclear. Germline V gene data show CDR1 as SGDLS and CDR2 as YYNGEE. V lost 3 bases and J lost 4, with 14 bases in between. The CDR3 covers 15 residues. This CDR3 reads CASSGGWSEYNEQFF. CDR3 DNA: TGTGCCAGCAGCGGAGGTTGGAGCGAGTACAATGAGCAGTTCTTC.

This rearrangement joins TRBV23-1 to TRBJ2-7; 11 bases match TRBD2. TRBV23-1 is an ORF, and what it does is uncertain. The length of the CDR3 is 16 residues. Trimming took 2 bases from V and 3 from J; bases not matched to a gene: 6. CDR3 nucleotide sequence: TGCGCCAGCAGTCAACCGAACGGGACTAGCGGCTACGAGCAGTACTTC. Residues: CASSQPNGTSGYEQYF.

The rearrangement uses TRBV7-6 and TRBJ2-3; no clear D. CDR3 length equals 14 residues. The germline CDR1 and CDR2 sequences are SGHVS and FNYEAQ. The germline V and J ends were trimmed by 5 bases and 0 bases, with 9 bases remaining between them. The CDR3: CASSPLPSTDTQYF. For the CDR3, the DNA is TGTGCCAGCAGCCCCCTCCCTAGCACAGATACGCAGTATTTT. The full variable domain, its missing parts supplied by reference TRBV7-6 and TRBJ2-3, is GAGVSQSPRYKVTKRGQDVALRCDPISGHVSLYWYRQALGQGPEFLTYFNYEAQQDKSGLPNDRFSAERPEGSISTLTIQRTEQRDSAMYRCASSPLPSTDTQYFGPGTRLTVL.

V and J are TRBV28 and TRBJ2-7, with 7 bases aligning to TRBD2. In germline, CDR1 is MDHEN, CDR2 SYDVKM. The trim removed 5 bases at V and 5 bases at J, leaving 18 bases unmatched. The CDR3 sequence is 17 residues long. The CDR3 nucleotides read TGTGCCAGCAGTCTTGTCGGGCGAGGGACTAAGGACGACGAGCAGTACTTC. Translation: CASSLVGRGTKDDEQYF.

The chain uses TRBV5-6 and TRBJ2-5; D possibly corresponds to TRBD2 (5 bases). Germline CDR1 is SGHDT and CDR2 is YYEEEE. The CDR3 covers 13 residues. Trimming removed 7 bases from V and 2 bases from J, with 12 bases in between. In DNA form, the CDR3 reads TGTGCCAGCGCTTTTCGGGGTCAAGAGACCCAGTACTTC. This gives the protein CASAFRGQETQYF.

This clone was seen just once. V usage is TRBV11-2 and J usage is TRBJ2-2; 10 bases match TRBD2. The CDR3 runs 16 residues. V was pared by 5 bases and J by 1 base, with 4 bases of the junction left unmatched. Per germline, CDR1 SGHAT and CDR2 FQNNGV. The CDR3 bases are TGTGCCAGCAGCCTAAGACTAGCGGGGAACACCGGGGAGCTGTTTTTT. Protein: CASSLRLAGNTGELFF. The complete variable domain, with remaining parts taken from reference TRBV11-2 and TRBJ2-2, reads EAGVAQSPRYKIIEKRQSVAFWCNPISGHATLYWYQQILGQGPKLLIQFQNNGVVDDSQLPKDRFSAERLKGVDSTLKIQPAKLEDSAVYLCASSLRLAGNTGELFFGEGSRLTVL.

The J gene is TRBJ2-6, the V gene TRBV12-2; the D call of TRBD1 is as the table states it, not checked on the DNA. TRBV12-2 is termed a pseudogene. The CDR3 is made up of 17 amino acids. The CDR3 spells CASPPEQGGPGANVLTF. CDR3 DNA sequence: TGTGCAAGCCCCCCCGAGCAGGGTGGTCCTGGGGCCAACGTCCTGACTTTC.

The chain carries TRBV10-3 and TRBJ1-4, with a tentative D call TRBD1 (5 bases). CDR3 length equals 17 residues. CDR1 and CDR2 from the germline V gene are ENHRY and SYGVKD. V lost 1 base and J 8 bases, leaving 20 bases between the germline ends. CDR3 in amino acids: CAISEFLGDSRGEKLFF. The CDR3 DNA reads TGTGCCATCAGTGAGTTCCTAGGGGACTCAAGGGGAGAAAAACTGTTTTTT.

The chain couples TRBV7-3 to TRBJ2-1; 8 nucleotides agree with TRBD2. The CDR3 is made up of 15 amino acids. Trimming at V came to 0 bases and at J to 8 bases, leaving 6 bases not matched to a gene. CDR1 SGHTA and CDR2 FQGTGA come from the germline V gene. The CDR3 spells CASSLTFAGGDEQFF. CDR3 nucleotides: TGTGCCAGCAGCTTAACGTTTGCGGGGGGCGATGAGCAGTTCTTC.

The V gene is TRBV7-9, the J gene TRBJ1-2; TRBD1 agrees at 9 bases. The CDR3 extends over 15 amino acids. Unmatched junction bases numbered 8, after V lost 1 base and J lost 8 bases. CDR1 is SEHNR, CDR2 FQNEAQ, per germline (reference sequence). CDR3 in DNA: TGTGCCAGCAGCTTAGTTGAACAGGGGGCGCCCGGCTACACCTTC. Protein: CASSLVEQGAPGYTF.

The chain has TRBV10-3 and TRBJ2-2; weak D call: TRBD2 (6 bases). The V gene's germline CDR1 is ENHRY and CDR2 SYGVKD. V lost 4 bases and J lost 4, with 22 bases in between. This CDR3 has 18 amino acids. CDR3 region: CAISVIHLRTIGTGELFF. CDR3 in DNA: TGTGCCATCAGTGTGATCCACCTACGGACTATTGGCACCGGGGAGCTGTTTTTT.

In DNA form, the CDR3 reads TGCAGCGTTGGGGCAGGGGGGTCCTCTGGGGCCAACGTCCTGACTTTC. It encodes CSVGAGGSSGANVLTF. The J gene is TRBJ2-6, the V gene TRBV29-1; D is perhaps TRBD1 (7 bases). V dropped 4 bases and J dropped 0 bases, with 13 bases sitting between them. The CDR3 contains 16 residues. Germline V CDR1 and CDR2: SQVTM, ANQGSEA.

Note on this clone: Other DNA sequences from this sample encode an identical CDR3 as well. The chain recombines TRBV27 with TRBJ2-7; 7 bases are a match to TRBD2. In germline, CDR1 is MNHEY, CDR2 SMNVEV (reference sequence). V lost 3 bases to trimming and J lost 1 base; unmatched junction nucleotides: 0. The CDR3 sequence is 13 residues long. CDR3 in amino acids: CASSFGGSYEQYF. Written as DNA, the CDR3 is TGTGCCAGCAGTTTCGGGGGGTCCTACGAGCAGTACTTC.